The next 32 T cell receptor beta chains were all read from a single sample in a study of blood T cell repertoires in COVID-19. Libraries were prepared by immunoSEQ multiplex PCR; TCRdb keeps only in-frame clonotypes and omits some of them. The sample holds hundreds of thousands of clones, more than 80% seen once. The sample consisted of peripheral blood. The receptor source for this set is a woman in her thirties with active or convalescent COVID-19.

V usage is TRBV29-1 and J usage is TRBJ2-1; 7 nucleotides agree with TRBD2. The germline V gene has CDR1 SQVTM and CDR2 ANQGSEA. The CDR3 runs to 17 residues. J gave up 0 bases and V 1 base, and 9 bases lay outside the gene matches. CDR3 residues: CSVEGLGVAGSYNEQFF. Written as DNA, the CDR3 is TGCAGCGTTGAAGGACTTGGGGTAGCGGGCTCCTACAATGAGCAGTTCTTC.

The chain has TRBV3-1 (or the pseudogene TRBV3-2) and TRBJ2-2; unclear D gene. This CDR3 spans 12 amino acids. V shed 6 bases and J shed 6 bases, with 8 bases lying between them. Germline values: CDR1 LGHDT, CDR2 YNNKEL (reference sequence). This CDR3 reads CASRKPPGELFF. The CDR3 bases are TGTGCCAGCAGAAAGCCCCCCGGGGAGCTGTTTTTT.

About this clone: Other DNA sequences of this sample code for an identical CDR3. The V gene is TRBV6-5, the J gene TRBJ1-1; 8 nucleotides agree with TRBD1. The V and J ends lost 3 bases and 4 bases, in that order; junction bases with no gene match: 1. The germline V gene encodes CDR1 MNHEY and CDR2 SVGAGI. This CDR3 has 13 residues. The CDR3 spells CASSYTGGTEAFF. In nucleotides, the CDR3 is TGTGCCAGCAGTTATACAGGGGGCACTGAAGCTTTCTTT.

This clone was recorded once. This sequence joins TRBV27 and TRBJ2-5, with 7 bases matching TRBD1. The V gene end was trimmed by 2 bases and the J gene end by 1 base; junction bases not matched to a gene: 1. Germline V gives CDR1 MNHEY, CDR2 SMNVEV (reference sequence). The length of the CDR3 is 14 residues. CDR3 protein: CASSLRDSQETQYF. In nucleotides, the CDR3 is TGTGCCAGCAGTTTAAGGGACAGCCAAGAGACCCAGTACTTC.

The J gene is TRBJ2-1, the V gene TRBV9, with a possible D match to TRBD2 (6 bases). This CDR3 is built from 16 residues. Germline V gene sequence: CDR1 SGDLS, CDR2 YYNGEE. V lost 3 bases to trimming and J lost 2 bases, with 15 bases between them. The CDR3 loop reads CASSGRTGGTYNEQFF. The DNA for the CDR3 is TGTGCCAGCAGCGGGAGGACTGGGGGGACCTACAATGAGCAGTTCTTC.

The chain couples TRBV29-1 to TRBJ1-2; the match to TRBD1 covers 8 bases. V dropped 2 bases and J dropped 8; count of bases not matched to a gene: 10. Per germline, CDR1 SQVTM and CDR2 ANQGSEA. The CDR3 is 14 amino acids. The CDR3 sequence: CSVESRDRGSGYTF. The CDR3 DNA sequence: TGCAGCGTTGAATCCCGCGACAGGGGCTCAGGCTACACCTTC.

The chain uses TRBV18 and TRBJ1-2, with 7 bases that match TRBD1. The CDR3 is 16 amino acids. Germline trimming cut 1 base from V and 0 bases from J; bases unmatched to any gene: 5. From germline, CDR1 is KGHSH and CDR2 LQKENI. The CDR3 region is CASSPRDRDTNYGYTF. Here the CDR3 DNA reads TGTGCCAGCTCACCACGAGACAGGGATACTAACTATGGCTACACCTTC.

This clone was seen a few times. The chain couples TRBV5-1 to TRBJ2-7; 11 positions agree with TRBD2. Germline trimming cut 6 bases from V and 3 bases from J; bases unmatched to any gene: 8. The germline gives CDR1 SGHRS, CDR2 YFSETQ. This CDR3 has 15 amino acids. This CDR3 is CASKGALAGVYEQYF. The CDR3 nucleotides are TGCGCCAGCAAAGGCGCACTAGCGGGGGTCTACGAGCAGTACTTC.

The CDR3, as DNA: TGTGCCATCAGTCCCGGGACAGGGGGCGGCACTGAAGCTTTCTTT. Its translation is CAISPGTGGGTEAFF. The V and J genes are TRBV10-3 and TRBJ1-1, with TRBD1 matching over 12 bases. Germline V gene lookup returns CDR1 ENHRY and CDR2 SYGVKD. The CDR3 is made up of 15 amino acids. The ends lost 5 bases at V and 4 bases at J; junction bases unmatched: 5.

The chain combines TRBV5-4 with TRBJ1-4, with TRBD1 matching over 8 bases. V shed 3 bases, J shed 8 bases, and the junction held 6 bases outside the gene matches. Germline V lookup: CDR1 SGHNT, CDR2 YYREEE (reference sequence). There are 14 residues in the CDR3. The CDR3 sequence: CASSYDRGNEKLFF. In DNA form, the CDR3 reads TGTGCCAGCAGCTATGACAGGGGAAACGAAAAACTGTTTTTT.

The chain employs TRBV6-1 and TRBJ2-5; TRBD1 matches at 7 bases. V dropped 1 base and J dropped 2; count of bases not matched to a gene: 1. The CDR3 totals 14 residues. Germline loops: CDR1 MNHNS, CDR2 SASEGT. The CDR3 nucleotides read TGTGCCAGCAGTGAAGAGGACAGGCAAGAGACCCAGTACTTC. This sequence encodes CASSEEDRQETQYF.

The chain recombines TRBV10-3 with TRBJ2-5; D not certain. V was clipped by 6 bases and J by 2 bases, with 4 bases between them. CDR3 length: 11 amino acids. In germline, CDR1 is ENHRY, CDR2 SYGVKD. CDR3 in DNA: TGTGCCATCAGGACTCAAGAGACCCAGTACTTC. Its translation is CAIRTQETQYF.

The CDR3 DNA is TGTGCCAGTAGTATACAATCGGGTCCCAACTATGGCTACACCTTC. Encoded protein: CASSIQSGPNYGYTF. The chain carries TRBV19 and TRBJ1-2; no firm D call. This CDR3 has 15 residues. V dropped 2 bases and J dropped 2 bases, with 12 bases sitting between them. Per the germline V gene, CDR1 is LNHDA and CDR2 is SQIVND (reference sequence). The full variable domain, in which reference TRBV19 and TRBJ1-2 provide the parts outside the CDR3, is DGGITQSPKYLFRKEGQNVTLSCEQNLNHDAMYWYRQDPGQGLRLIYYSQIVNDFQKGDIAEGYSVSREKKESFPLTVTSAQKNPTAFYLCASSIQSGPNYGYTFGSGTRLTVV.

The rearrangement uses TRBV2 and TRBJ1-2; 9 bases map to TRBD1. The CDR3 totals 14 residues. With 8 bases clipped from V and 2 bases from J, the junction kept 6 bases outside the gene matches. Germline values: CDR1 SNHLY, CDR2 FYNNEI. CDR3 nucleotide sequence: TGTGCCAGCGCCCCGGGACAGGGAAACTATGGCTACACCTTC. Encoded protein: CASAPGQGNYGYTF.

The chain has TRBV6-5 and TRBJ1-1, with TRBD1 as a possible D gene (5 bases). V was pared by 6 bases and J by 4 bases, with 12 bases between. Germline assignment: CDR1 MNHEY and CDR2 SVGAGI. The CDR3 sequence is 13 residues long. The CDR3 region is CASSGSGTTEAFF. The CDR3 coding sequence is TGTGCCAGCAGCGGAAGCGGGACCACTGAAGCTTTCTTT.

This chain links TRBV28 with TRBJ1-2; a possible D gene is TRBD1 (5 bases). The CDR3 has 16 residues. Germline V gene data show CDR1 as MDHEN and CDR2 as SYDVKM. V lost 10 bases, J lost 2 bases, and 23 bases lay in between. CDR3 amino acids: CATGNRLDPENYGYTF. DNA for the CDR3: TGTGCCACTGGGAACAGGTTGGACCCCGAAAACTATGGCTACACCTTC.

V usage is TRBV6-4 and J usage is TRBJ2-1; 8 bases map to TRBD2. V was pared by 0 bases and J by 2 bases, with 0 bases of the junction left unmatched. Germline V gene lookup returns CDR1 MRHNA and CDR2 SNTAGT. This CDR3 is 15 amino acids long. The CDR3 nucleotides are TGTGCCAGCAGTGACTCTAGCGGGGCCTACAATGAGCAGTTCTTC. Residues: CASSDSSGAYNEQFF.

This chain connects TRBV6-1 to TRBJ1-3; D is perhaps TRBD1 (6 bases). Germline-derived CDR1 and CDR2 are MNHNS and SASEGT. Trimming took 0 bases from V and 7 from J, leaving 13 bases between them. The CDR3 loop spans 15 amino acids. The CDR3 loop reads CASSEARNRVNTIYF. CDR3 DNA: TGTGCCAGCAGTGAAGCGCGGAACAGGGTGAACACCATATATTTT.

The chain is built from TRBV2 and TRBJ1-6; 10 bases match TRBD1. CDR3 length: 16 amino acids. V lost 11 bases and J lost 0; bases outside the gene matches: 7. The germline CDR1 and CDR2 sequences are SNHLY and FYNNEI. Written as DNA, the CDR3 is TGTGCCGGGGGACAGGGGTTGAGCTCCTATAATTCACCCCTCCACTTT. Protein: CAGGQGLSSYNSPLHF. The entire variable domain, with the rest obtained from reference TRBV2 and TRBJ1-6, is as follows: EPEVTQTPSHQVTQMGQEVILRCVPISNHLYFYWYRQILGQKVEFLVSFYNNEISEKSEIFDDQFSVERPDGSNFTLKIRSTKLEDSAMYFCAGGQGLSSYNSPLHFGNGTRLTVT.

This CDR3 is CASMSTGGHSPLHF. CDR3 nucleotide sequence: TGTGCCAGCATGTCTACAGGGGGGCATTCACCCCTCCACTTT. The chain joins TRBV6-5 to TRBJ1-6; TRBD1 aligns across 8 bases. The CDR3 is made up of 14 amino acids. Looked up from germline, CDR1 is MNHEY and CDR2 is SVGAGI. The V segment lost 7 bases and the J segment 8 bases; nucleotides outside the gene matches: 7.

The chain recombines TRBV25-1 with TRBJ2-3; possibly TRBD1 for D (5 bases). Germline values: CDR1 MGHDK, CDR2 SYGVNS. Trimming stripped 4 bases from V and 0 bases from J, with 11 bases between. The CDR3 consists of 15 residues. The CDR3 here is CASSADSFSTDTQYF. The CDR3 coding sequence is TGTGCCAGCAGTGCAGACAGTTTTAGCACAGATACGCAGTATTTT. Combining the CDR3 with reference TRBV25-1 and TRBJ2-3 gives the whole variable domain EADIYQTPRYLVIGTGKKITLECSQTMGHDKMYWYQQDPGMELHLIHYSYGVNSTEKGDLSSESTVSRIRTEHFPLTLESARPSHTSQYLCASSADSFSTDTQYFGPGTRLTVL.

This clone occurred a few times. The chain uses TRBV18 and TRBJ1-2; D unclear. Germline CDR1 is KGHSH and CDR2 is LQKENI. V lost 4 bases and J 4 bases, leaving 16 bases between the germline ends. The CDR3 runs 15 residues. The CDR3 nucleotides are TGTGCCAGCTCACTGATCACAGCGGATACCTATGGCTACACCTTC. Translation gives CASSLITADTYGYTF. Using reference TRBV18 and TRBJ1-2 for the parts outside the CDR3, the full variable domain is NAGVMQNPRHLVRRRGQEARLRCSPMKGHSHVYWYRQLPEEGLKFMVYLQKENIIDESGMPKERFSAEFPKEGPSILRIQQVVRGDSAAYFCASSLITADTYGYTFGSGTRLTVV.

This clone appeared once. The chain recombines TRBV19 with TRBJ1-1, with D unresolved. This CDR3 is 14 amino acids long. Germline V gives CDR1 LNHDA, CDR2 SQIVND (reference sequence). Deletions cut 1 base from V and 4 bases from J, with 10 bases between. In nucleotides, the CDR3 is TGTGCCAGTAGTATAGGTCCCTCGCGCACTGAAGCTTTCTTT. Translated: CASSIGPSRTEAFF.

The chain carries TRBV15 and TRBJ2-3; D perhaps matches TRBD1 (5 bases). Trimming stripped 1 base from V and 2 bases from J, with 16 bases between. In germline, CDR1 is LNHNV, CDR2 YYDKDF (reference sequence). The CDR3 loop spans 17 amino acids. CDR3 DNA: TGTGCCACCAGCAGAGCGTCGACGGCAGGGCCCACAGATACGCAGTATTTT. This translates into CATSRASTAGPTDTQYF.

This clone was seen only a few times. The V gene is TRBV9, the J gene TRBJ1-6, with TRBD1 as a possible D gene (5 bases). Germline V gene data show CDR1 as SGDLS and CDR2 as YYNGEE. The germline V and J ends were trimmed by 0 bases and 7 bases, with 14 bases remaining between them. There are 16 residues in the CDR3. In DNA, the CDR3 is TGTGCCAGCAGCGTAGCGACGGCCAGGGAAAATTCACCCCTCCACTTT. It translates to CASSVATARENSPLHF. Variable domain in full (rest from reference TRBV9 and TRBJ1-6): DSGVTQTPKHLITATGQRVTLRCSPRSGDLSVYWYQQSLDQGLQFLIQYYNGEERAKGNILERFSAQQFPDLHSELNLSSLELGDSALYFCASSVATARENSPLHFGNGTRLTVT.

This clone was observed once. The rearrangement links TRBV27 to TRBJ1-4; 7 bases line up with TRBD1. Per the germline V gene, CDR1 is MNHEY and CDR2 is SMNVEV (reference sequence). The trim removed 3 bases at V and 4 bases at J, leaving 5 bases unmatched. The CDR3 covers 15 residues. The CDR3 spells CASSFGTARNEKLFF. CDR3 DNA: TGTGCCAGCAGTTTTGGGACAGCCCGTAATGAAAAACTGTTTTTT. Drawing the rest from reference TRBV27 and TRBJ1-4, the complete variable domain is EAQVTQNPRYLITVTGKKLTVTCSQNMNHEYMSWYRQDPGLGLRQIYYSMNVEVTDKGDVPEGYKVSRKEKRNFPLILESPSPNQTSLYFCASSFGTARNEKLFFGSGTQLSVL.

The CDR3 is CASSPPPPGGVKTQYF. The CDR3, as DNA: TGTGCCAGCTCACCACCGCCGCCAGGGGGCGTGAAGACCCAGTACTTC. The V gene is TRBV18, the J gene TRBJ2-5, with 8 positions matching TRBD1. CDR1 is KGHSH and CDR2 is LQKENI in the germline V gene. This CDR3 spans 16 amino acids. V was clipped by 0 bases and J by 6 bases; unmatched bases: 9.

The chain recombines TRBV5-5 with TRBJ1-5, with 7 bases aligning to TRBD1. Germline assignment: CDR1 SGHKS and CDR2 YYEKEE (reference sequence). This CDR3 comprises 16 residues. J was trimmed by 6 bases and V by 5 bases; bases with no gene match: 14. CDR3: CASRREGGGGGQPQHF. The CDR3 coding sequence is TGTGCCAGCAGGCGGGAAGGAGGGGGCGGAGGTCAGCCCCAGCATTTT.

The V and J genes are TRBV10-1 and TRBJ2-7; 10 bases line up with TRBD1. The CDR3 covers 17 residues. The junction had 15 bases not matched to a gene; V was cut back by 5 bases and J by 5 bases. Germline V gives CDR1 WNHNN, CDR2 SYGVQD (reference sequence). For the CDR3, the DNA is TGCGCCAGCAGTAACTCCGGGACAGGGGTTTCTCTCCACGAGCAGTACTTC. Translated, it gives CASSNSGTGVSLHEQYF.

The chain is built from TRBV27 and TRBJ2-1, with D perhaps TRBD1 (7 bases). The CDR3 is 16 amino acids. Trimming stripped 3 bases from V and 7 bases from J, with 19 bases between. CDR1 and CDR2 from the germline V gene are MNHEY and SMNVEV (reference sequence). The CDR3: CASSFHAAGGSNEQFF. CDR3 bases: TGTGCCAGCAGTTTTCATGCGGCAGGGGGGTCTAATGAGCAGTTCTTC.

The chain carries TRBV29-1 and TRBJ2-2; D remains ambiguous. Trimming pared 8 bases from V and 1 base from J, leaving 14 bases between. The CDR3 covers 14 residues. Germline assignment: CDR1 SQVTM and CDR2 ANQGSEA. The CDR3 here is CSSHSIRNTGELFF. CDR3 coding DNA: TGCAGCTCCCACAGCATTCGGAACACCGGGGAGCTGTTTTTT.

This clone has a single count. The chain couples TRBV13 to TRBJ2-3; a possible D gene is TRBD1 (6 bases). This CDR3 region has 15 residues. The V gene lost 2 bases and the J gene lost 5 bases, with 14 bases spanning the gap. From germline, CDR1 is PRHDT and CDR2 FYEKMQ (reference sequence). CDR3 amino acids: CASSLKQGIVDTQYF. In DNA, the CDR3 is TGTGCCAGCAGCTTAAAACAGGGTATTGTAGATACGCAGTATTTT.